The clone carrying this TCR delta chain was picked up a small number of times. The data are from a study of gamma-delta T cells after stem cell transplantation. The V segment lost 1 base and the J segment 0 bases; nucleotides outside the gene matches: 8. The CDR3 is 17 amino acids. Germline V lookup: CDR1 GEAIGNYY, CDR2 EKD. TCRdb made new clone calls on the RT-PCR reads using CATT. The sample consists of some 1,100 delta-chain clones, around 7.9% of them appearing once. The sample taken for sequencing was gamma-delta T cells. The clonotype was recovered from a human donor. It is not recorded whose cells these are; they may come from a transplant donor. This chain links TRDV2 with TRDJ1, with 9 bases identical to TRDD3. CDR3 DNA: TGTGCCTGTGACACTCTTGGGGGATATCGGTACACCGATAAACTCATCTTT. Its translation: CACDTLGGYRYTDKLIF.